The next 18 T cell receptor beta chains were all read from a single sample in a study of radiation and T cells in renal cell carcinoma. As for time point: blood 4 weeks post-SBRT, at nephrectomy. The treatment denotes: 15 Gy SBRT to primary tumor, nephrectomy 4 weeks later. Data came from immunoSEQ multiplex PCR; TCRdb stores just in-frame clones and leaves some out. Among roughly 100,000 clones listed, roughly 88% were seen once. This specimen was blood, taken from a patient whose treatment included radiotherapy and nephrectomy. Receptors were obtained from a man between 60 and 75 years old with renal cell carcinoma.

The gene calls are TRBV6-5 and TRBJ1-5; TRBD1 is a possible D gene (6 bases). Germline V gene data show CDR1 as MNHEY and CDR2 as SVGAGI. V was clipped by 5 bases and J by 4 bases, with 9 bases between them. This CDR3 is built from 13 residues. The DNA of the CDR3 is TGTGCCAGCAGTGTTGACAGGAATCAGCCCCAGCATTTT. It codes for CASSVDRNQPQHF.

V usage is TRBV2 and J usage is TRBJ1-2; 8 positions match TRBD1. The germline CDR1 and CDR2 sequences are SNHLY and FYNNEI. CDR3 size: 16 residues. The trim removed 7 bases at V and 0 bases at J, leaving 10 bases unmatched. DNA for the CDR3: TGTGCCAGCAAGCAGGACAGGGAAGTTTCTAACTATGGCTACACCTTC. As protein: CASKQDREVSNYGYTF.

The J gene is TRBJ2-7, the V gene TRBV2, with 8 bases matching TRBD1. CDR3 size: 14 residues. Germline V gene lookup returns CDR1 SNHLY and CDR2 FYNNEI. With V trimmed by 6 bases and J by 2 bases, 6 bases remained unmatched. CDR3 in DNA: TGTGCCAGCAGGAGACAGGGGACAGCCTACGAGCAGTACTTC. Its translation: CASRRQGTAYEQYF.

This sequence joins TRBV6-1 and TRBJ1-4, with D perhaps TRBD1 (6 bases). Trimming left V 2 bases short and J 8 bases short, with 15 bases between. This CDR3 is built from 15 residues. Germline V lookup: CDR1 MNHNS, CDR2 SASEGT. CDR3 coding DNA: TGTGCCAGCAGTGAATTCCCCCAGGGGCGAGAAAAACTGTTTTTT. Protein product: CASSEFPQGREKLFF.

The V and J genes are TRBV15 and TRBJ2-7; D is unresolved. Germline CDR1 is LNHNV and CDR2 is YYDKDF (reference sequence). V gave up 10 bases and J gave up 2 bases, with 15 bases separating them. The CDR3 contains 13 residues. The CDR3 bases are TGTGCCAGGGTTAGGAACGGAGCCTACGAGCAGTACTTC. This sequence encodes CARVRNGAYEQYF. Full variable domain (outside the CDR3, taken from reference TRBV15 and TRBJ2-7): DAMVIQNPRYQVTQFGKPVTLSCSQTLNHNVMYWYQQKSSQAPKLLFHYYDKDFNNEADTPDNFQSRRPNTSFCFLDIRSPGLGDTAMYLCARVRNGAYEQYFGPGTRLTVT.

The chain carries TRBV18 and TRBJ2-3; TRBD2 aligns across 7 bases. Germline CDR1 reads KGHSH; CDR2 reads LQKENI. V was clipped by 3 bases and J by 3 bases; unmatched bases: 0. The CDR3 has 13 amino acids. The CDR3 sequence: CASSPGGTDTQYF. In DNA, the CDR3 is TGTGCCAGCTCACCGGGAGGGACAGATACGCAGTATTTT.

The chain uses TRBV7-9 and TRBJ2-3, with 7 bases aligning to TRBD1. The J segment lost 4 bases and the V segment lost 5 bases, leaving 6 bases of the junction unmatched. The CDR3 sequence is 14 residues long. The V gene's germline CDR1 is SEHNR and CDR2 FQNEAQ (reference sequence). The CDR3 region is CASSPQRGPDTQYF. The CDR3 DNA reads as TGTGCCAGCAGCCCCCAGAGGGGGCCAGATACGCAGTATTTT. Using reference TRBV7-9 and TRBJ2-3 for the parts outside the CDR3, the full variable domain is DTGVSQNPRHKITKRGQNVTFRCDPISEHNRLYWYRQTLGQGPEFLTYFQNEAQLEKSRLLSDRFSAERPKGSFSTLEIQRTEQGDSAMYLCASSPQRGPDTQYFGPGTRLTVL.

About this clone: Compared with germline, one end of the junction differs, possibly owing to a read error. The chain carries TRBV11-3 and TRBJ2-1, with TRBD2 matching 7 bases. Germline-derived CDR1 and CDR2 are SGHNT and YENEEA. This CDR3 spans 14 amino acids. This CDR3 is CVSSPAAGYNEQFF. In DNA form, the CDR3 reads TGTGTCAGCAGCCCAGCAGCGGGGTACAATGAGCAGTTCTTC.

The chain joins TRBV12-1 to TRBJ2-3; the table's D call, TRBD2, was not checked against the DNA. TRBV12-1 is described as a pseudogene. The CDR3 sequence is 15 residues long. The DNA of the CDR3 is TGTGCCAGCAGCTTTTCGCGGGAGATTACAGATACGCAGTATTTT. It encodes CASSFSREITDTQYF.

The chain employs TRBV19 and TRBJ1-3; possibly TRBD1 for D (5 bases). Germline V gives CDR1 LNHDA, CDR2 SQIVND (reference sequence). Trimming left V 1 base short and J 2 bases short, with 9 bases between. The CDR3 has 15 amino acids. The DNA for the CDR3 is TGTGCCAGTAGTATAGGACAGACTACTGGAAACACCATATATTTT. Residues: CASSIGQTTGNTIYF. The whole variable domain, filled in from reference TRBV19 and TRBJ1-3, reads DGGITQSPKYLFRKEGQNVTLSCEQNLNHDAMYWYRQDPGQGLRLIYYSQIVNDFQKGDIAEGYSVSREKKESFPLTVTSAQKNPTAFYLCASSIGQTTGNTIYFGEGSWLTVV.

This clone has just one count. CDR3 nucleotides: TGTGCCAGCAGTTACCCTGAAGCTTTCTTT. Translation: CASSYPEAFF. The J gene is TRBJ1-1, the V gene TRBV27; the D is unclear. Germline CDR1 is MNHEY and CDR2 is SMNVEV (reference sequence). Trimming pared 4 bases from V and 6 bases from J, leaving 3 bases between. This CDR3 is built from 10 residues.

This clone was observed a few times. The chain combines TRBV7-9 with TRBJ1-1; a weak D match, TRBD1 (6 bases). CDR1 and CDR2 from the germline V gene are SEHNR and FQNEAQ (reference sequence). The CDR3 extends over 15 amino acids. The ends were cut back, 1 base at V and 8 bases at J, with 17 bases in the middle. CDR3 in amino acids: CASSLDGGALQEAFF. The CDR3 nucleotides read TGTGCCAGCAGCTTAGATGGGGGGGCCCTTCAAGAAGCTTTCTTT.

The rearrangement links TRBV5-1 to TRBJ2-1; 8 nucleotides line up with TRBD2. CDR3 length: 16 residues. V lost 0 bases and J lost 4; bases outside the gene matches: 6. Germline V gene data show CDR1 as SGHRS and CDR2 as YFSETQ. The CDR3 region has the DNA TGCGCCAGCAGCTTGGCTCCCCGACTAGCGTACAATGAGCAGTTCTTC. This sequence encodes CASSLAPRLAYNEQFF.

This chain joins TRBV7-7 and TRBJ2-3, with 9 positions matching TRBD2. V was clipped by 3 bases and J by 1 base; unmatched bases: 2. The germline CDR1 and CDR2 sequences are SSHAT and FNYEAQ (reference sequence). This CDR3 contains 15 residues. In nucleotides, the CDR3 is TGTGCCAGCAGCTTGTCTAGCGGGGGCACAGATACGCAGTATTTT. Translation gives CASSLSSGGTDTQYF.

This clone was seen a single time. V is TRBV28 and J is TRBJ2-7; 10 nucleotides line up with TRBD1. V lost 3 bases to trimming and J lost 2 bases; unmatched junction nucleotides: 7. CDR3 size: 16 residues. CDR1 is MDHEN, CDR2 SYDVKM, per germline. The CDR3 bases are TGTGCCAGCAGTTTGTGGGGACAGGGGACTCCCTACGAGCAGTACTTC. Residues: CASSLWGQGTPYEQYF. The variable domain in full, completed from reference TRBV28 and TRBJ2-7, reads DVKVTQSSRYLVKRTGEKVFLECVQDMDHENMFWYRQDPGLGLRLIYFSYDVKMKEKGDIPEGYSVSREKKERFSLILESASTNQTSMYLCASSLWGQGTPYEQYFGPGTRLTVT.

The chain couples TRBV28 to TRBJ2-7; D might be TRBD1 (6 bases). The germline V gene encodes CDR1 MDHEN and CDR2 SYDVKM. V was trimmed by 5 bases and J by 3 bases, leaving 11 bases between them. The length of the CDR3 is 13 residues. This CDR3 is CASSPGHVYEQYF. Written as DNA, the CDR3 is TGTGCCAGCAGTCCGGGACACGTCTACGAGCAGTACTTC.

CDR3 in DNA: TGTGCCACCAGCAGAGATCGGCAGTCTACGCAGTATTTT. It codes for CATSRDRQSTQYF. The genes are TRBV15 and TRBJ2-3, with D unresolved. CDR3 length: 13 amino acids. Germline CDR1 LNHNV, CDR2 YYDKDF (reference sequence). The V and J ends lost 0 bases and 8 bases respectively, with 9 bases between them.

This chain connects TRBV6-6 to TRBJ1-5, with a possible D match to TRBD1 (6 bases). The CDR3 is 13 amino acids. V lost 7 bases to trimming and J lost 6 bases, with 13 bases between them. The germline gives CDR1 MNHNY, CDR2 SVGAGI (reference sequence). Here the CDR3 reads CASNLLQGQPQHF. In DNA form, the CDR3 reads TGTGCCAGCAACCTTTTACAGGGTCAGCCCCAGCATTTT.